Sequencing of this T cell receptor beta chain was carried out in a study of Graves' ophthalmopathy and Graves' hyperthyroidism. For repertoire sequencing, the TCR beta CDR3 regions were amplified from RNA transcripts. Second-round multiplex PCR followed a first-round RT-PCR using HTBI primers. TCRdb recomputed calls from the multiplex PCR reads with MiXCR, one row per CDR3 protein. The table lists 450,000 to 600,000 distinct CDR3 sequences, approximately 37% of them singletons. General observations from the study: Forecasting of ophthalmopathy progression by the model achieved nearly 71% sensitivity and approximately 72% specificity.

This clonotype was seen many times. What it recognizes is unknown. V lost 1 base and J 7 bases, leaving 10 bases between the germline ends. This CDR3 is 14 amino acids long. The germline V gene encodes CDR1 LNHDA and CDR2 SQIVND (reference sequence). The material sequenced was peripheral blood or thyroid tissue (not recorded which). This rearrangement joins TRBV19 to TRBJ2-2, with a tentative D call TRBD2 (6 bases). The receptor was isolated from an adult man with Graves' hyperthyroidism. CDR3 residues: CASSIGSRGGELFF. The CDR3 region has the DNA TGTGCCAGTAGTATAGGGTCGCGGGGCGGGGAGCTGTTTTTT.